What follows describes a single T cell receptor (beta chain). The data were taken from a study of TIL therapy for anti-PD-1-resistant metastatic lung cancer. The CDR3 extends over 18 amino acids. V was pared by 2 bases and J by 7 bases, with 11 bases of the junction left unmatched. Germline V gene lookup returns CDR1 SGHTA and CDR2 FQGNSA. This was the immunoSEQ v3 assay. The table came from immunoSEQ multiplex PCR; TCRdb's copy has only in-frame clones and leaves some out. In the table there are roughly 20,000 clones, roughly 85% of which are singletons. Time point denoted: pre-treatment sample, taken before nivolumab and TIL therapy.

The receptor was derived from a person aged 25 to 80 with non-small cell lung cancer. The sample consisted of blood, taken at baseline. The genes are TRBV7-2 and TRBJ2-1; 13 bases align to TRBD2. The CDR3 region is CASSLTGLAGTGGNEQFF. The DNA for the CDR3 is TGTGCCAGCAGCTTAACGGGACTAGCGGGGACCGGGGGGAATGAGCAGTTCTTC.